A single sample gave rise to the 8 T cell receptor beta chains below, sequenced in a study of blood T cells in healthy people across ages. Alongside a J-beta primer mix, a sample-barcoded 5' primer served in a second PCR lasting roughly 6 to 11 cycles. Using its own MiXCR run on the 5' RACE reads, TCRdb lists one record per CDR3 protein. The sample carries about 680,000 distinct CDR3 sequences, roughly 49% recorded once. The sample taken for sequencing was blood. These receptors originate from a woman aged 55-75 years in good health.

This sequence joins TRBV29-1 and TRBJ2-1; TRBD2 aligns across 10 bases. CDR1 is SQVTM, CDR2 ANQGSEA, per germline. Losses at the gene ends were 3 bases for V and 3 bases for J; bases not matched to a gene: 5. The CDR3 consists of 15 residues. This CDR3 reads CSVDIAGGLYNEQFF. The CDR3, as DNA: TGCAGCGTTGATATAGCGGGAGGACTCTACAATGAGCAGTTCTTC.

This chain uses TRBV7-9 with TRBJ2-3; D might be TRBD2 (5 bases). Germline V lookup: CDR1 SEHNR, CDR2 FQNEAQ (reference sequence). V lost 2 bases to trimming and J lost 2 bases, with 11 bases between them. The CDR3 runs 15 residues. CDR3 in amino acids: CASSLLSGTTDTQYF. CDR3 DNA sequence: TGTGCCAGCAGCTTACTCAGCGGAACCACAGATACGCAGTATTTT.

This clonotype occurred many times. V and J are TRBV3-1 and TRBJ2-3, with D hard to call. CDR3 length: 11 amino acids. Germline V gives CDR1 LGHDT, CDR2 YNNKEL (reference sequence). The V end was cut by 0 bases, the J end by 7 bases, with 2 bases between. In DNA, the CDR3 is TGTGCCAGCAGCCAAGAGAATACGCAGTATTTT. This sequence encodes CASSQENTQYF.

The rearrangement uses TRBV21-1 and TRBJ2-6; the table's TRBD1 call for D was not verified on the DNA. TRBV21-1 is a recognized pseudogene. The CDR3 extends over 16 amino acids. CDR3 amino acids: CASSGDRASGANVLTF. The CDR3 nucleotides are TGTGCCAGCAGTGGGGACAGGGCCTCTGGGGCCAACGTCCTGACTTTC.

This clonotype was seen just once. One end of the junction does not line up with germline, which may come from a read error. The chain is built from TRBV29-1 and TRBJ2-3; 10 bases match TRBD1. The CDR3 loop spans 16 amino acids. Germline V CDR1 and CDR2: SQVTM, ANQGSEA. In DNA form, the CDR3 reads TGCGGCGTTACCCGGACCGACAGGGGGCGTGCAGATACGCAGTATTTT. Protein sequence: CGVTRTDRGRADTQYF.

The CDR3 bases are TGTGCCACCAGTGATTCACTAGCGGGAATCCACGAGCAGTACTTC. As protein: CATSDSLAGIHEQYF. The chain combines TRBV24-1 with TRBJ2-7; 10 bases line up with TRBD2. The germline CDR1 and CDR2 sequences are KGHDR and SFDVKD. The CDR3 has 15 amino acids. The J segment lost 5 bases and the V segment lost 2 bases, leaving 5 bases of the junction unmatched.

The chain recombines TRBV7-9 with TRBJ1-4; no clear D gene. The germline V and J ends were trimmed by 5 bases and 7 bases, with 5 bases remaining between them. The CDR3 has 11 residues. The V gene's germline CDR1 is SEHNR and CDR2 FQNEAQ (reference sequence). CDR3 nucleotides: TGTGCCAGCAGCCCCCTTGAAAAACTGTTTTTT. Translating it yields CASSPLEKLFF. Combining the CDR3 with reference TRBV7-9 and TRBJ1-4 gives the whole variable domain DTGVSQNPRHKITKRGQNVTFRCDPISEHNRLYWYRQTLGQGPEFLTYFQNEAQLEKSRLLSDRFSAERPKGSFSTLEIQRTEQGDSAMYLCASSPLEKLFFGSGTQLSVL.

The rearrangement joins TRBV20-1 to TRBJ2-4, with D possibly matching TRBD2 (6 bases). With the DNA end fitting TRBJ2-7 better, the J assignment may be wrong. The CDR3 runs to 14 residues. Germline CDR1 DFQATT, CDR2 SNEGSKA (reference sequence). CDR3 loop: CSASAGTDVYEQYF. CDR3 coding DNA: TGCAGTGCTAGTGCCGGGACTGACGTCTACGAGCAGTACTTC.